The 19 T cell receptor beta chains in this list originate from one sample, sequenced in a study of regulatory T cells in long-lasting Graves disease. Investigators prepared the TCR beta libraries by applying iRepertoire HTBI primers and Arm-PCR of CDR3 regions. TCRdb reprocessed the multiplex PCR reads with MiXCR, giving one entry per CDR3 protein. The sample yields roughly 490,000 distinct CDR3 sequences, approximately 23% seen once. Noted time point: persistent/refractory GD, antithyroid drugs over 5 years with positive TRAb. Following extraction of RNA from PBMCs, that RNA was used to make the TCR library. The sequenced sample was peripheral blood mononuclear cells (PBMCs), obtained when the disease was refractory, from a patient treated with antithyroid drugs. These receptors were obtained from a female donor with Graves disease.

Many counts were recorded for this clonotype. The V call is TRBV28, the J call TRBJ2-7; TRBD2 aligns across 7 bases. There are 13 residues in the CDR3. With 10 bases clipped from V and 7 bases from J, the junction kept 13 bases outside the gene matches. The V gene's germline CDR1 is MDHEN and CDR2 SYDVKM. Written as DNA, the CDR3 is TGTGCCACCTCATCAGCGGGACGTGGTGAGCAGTACTTC. It codes for CATSSAGRGEQYF.

The chain combines TRBV28 with TRBJ1-1; tentative D call: TRBD1 (6 bases). Per germline, CDR1 MDHEN and CDR2 SYDVKM. V was pared by 8 bases and J by 4 bases, with 20 bases between. The CDR3 consists of 15 residues. CDR3 nucleotide sequence: TGTGCCAGCTCACCCCCCAGAGACAGGACCACTGAAGCTTTCTTT. It yields the protein CASSPPRDRTTEAFF.

This clonotype showed up many times. The V and J genes are TRBV7-2 and TRBJ2-5, with D maybe TRBD2 (6 bases). CDR1 SGHTA and CDR2 FQGNSA come from the germline V gene. CDR3 length equals 17 residues. Between the trimmed V and J ends, which lost 5 bases and 1 base, there was a span of 20 bases. CDR3 sequence (DNA): TGTGCCAGCAGCCGAACAGGAGGGTTTGGGATCCAAGAGACCCAGTACTTC. This encodes CASSRTGGFGIQETQYF. The entire variable domain, with the rest obtained from reference TRBV7-2 and TRBJ2-5, is as follows: GAGVSQSPSNKVTEKGKDVELRCDPISGHTALYWYRQSLGQGLEFLIYFQGNSAPDKSGLPSDRFSAERTGGSVSTLTIQRTQQEDSAVYLCASSRTGGFGIQETQYFGPGTRLLVL.

This clonotype has only a few counts. CDR3 sequence reads: CASRQNRAGELFF. The CDR3 DNA follows: TGTGCCAGCAGACAGAACAGGGCCGGGGAGCTGTTTTTT. The J gene is TRBJ2-2, the V gene TRBV6-1; TRBD1 is a possible D gene (6 bases). This CDR3 region has 13 residues. Germline values: CDR1 MNHNS, CDR2 SASEGT. V lost 6 bases and J 6 bases, leaving 11 bases between the germline ends.

The table lists this clonotype with many counts. The chain links TRBV6-5 to TRBJ1-5; D is perhaps TRBD1 (5 bases). This CDR3 spans 17 amino acids. Germline assignment: CDR1 MNHEY and CDR2 SVGAGI. Trimming pared 3 bases from V and 0 bases from J, leaving 15 bases between. The CDR3 here is CASSYQVGGASNQPQHF. The CDR3 DNA reads TGTGCCAGCAGTTATCAGGTCGGAGGGGCTAGCAATCAGCCCCAGCATTTT.

This clonotype was picked up a small number of times. V and J are TRBV5-1 and TRBJ2-7, with 8 bases fitting TRBD1. Germline V gene lookup returns CDR1 SGHRS and CDR2 YFSETQ. The V and J ends lost 0 bases and 4 bases, in that order; junction bases with no gene match: 3. The CDR3 has 14 amino acids. CDR3 residues: CASSLDGQGYEQYF. The CDR3 bases are TGCGCCAGCAGCTTGGACGGACAGGGTTACGAGCAGTACTTC.

This clonotype has a count of ten or more. This chain joins TRBV3-1 and TRBJ1-1; TRBD1 is a possible D gene (5 bases). Trimming pared 3 bases from V and 4 bases from J, leaving 15 bases between. Germline assignment: CDR1 LGHDT and CDR2 YNNKEL (reference sequence). The CDR3 loop spans 15 amino acids. The CDR3 DNA follows: TGTGCCAGCAGCCAGGAGGGCAGGGCGGGCACTGAAGCTTTCTTT. It specifies CASSQEGRAGTEAFF.

V gene TRBV7-8 combines with J gene TRBJ1-1, with 7 nucleotides matching TRBD1. Germline trimming cut 2 bases from V and 3 bases from J; bases unmatched to any gene: 6. Germline-derived CDR1 and CDR2 are SGHVS and FQNEAQ. The length of the CDR3 is 15 residues. CDR3 in amino acids: CASSLKGRGDTEAFF. The CDR3 DNA reads TGTGCCAGCAGCTTAAAAGGCAGGGGGGACACTGAAGCTTTCTTT.

The rearrangement links TRBV10-3 to TRBJ2-3; 7 bases fit TRBD1. The J segment lost 0 bases and the V segment lost 4 bases, leaving 4 bases of the junction unmatched. This CDR3 has 15 residues. Germline loops: CDR1 ENHRY, CDR2 SYGVKD. CDR3 bases: TGTGCCATCAGTGCCCGACAGGGAAGCACAGATACGCAGTATTTT. Translated: CAISARQGSTDTQYF.

This clonotype was seen at least ten times. The CDR3 reads CAIVDGQPALGGYTF. CDR3 nucleotide sequence: TGTGCCATAGTTGATGGACAACCTGCTTTGGGTGGCTACACCTTC. The genes are TRBV10-3 and TRBJ1-2; D is perhaps TRBD1 (5 bases). V lost 9 bases and J 7 bases, leaving 24 bases between the germline ends. The CDR3 covers 15 residues. Germline V gene lookup returns CDR1 ENHRY and CDR2 SYGVKD.

This clonotype was counted at least ten times. V is TRBV3-1 and J is TRBJ1-1; no reliable D call. Germline lookup yields CDR1 LGHDT and CDR2 YNNKEL (reference sequence). CDR3 length equals 15 residues. With 1 base removed from V and 2 bases from J, the gap between germline ends came to 11 bases. The CDR3 region has the DNA TGTGCCAGCAGCCAAGCCAACAAGTATAACACTGAAGCTTTCTTT. Protein: CASSQANKYNTEAFF.

This chain's CDR3 is CASSISGVETQYF. The CDR3 nucleotides read TGTGCCAGTAGTATCTCAGGGGTCGAGACCCAGTACTTC. V usage is TRBV19 and J usage is TRBJ2-5, with D tentatively TRBD1 (6 bases). CDR3 length: 13 residues. Trimming removed 3 bases at V and 5 bases at J, with 10 bases between. Germline V lookup: CDR1 LNHDA, CDR2 SQIVND (reference sequence).

This clonotype turned up a few times. This chain links TRBV10-2 with TRBJ1-5; D call uncertain. This CDR3 has 15 residues. Germline CDR1 and CDR2: WSHSY and SAAADI. Deletions cut 2 bases from V and 2 bases from J, with 10 bases between. CDR3 nucleotides: TGCGCCAGCAGTGAGCGTGGTAGGGGCAATCAGCCCCAGCATTTT. It yields the protein CASSERGRGNQPQHF.

This clonotype was picked up a small number of times. This chain links TRBV4-2 with TRBJ2-5; 10 bases match TRBD2. The CDR3 covers 16 residues. Trimming at V came to 5 bases and at J to 6 bases, leaving 12 bases not matched to a gene. Germline CDR1 LGHNA, CDR2 YNFKEQ. CDR3 sequence reads: CASSTRGASGRQTQYF. DNA for the CDR3: TGTGCCAGCAGCACCCGAGGGGCTAGCGGGAGACAGACCCAGTACTTC.

With respect to this clonotype: A much larger clone differs by one base, so this may be a read error. This sequence joins TRBV7-2 and TRBJ1-5; no firm D call. CDR3 length equals 14 residues. The V and J ends lost 5 bases and 4 bases respectively, with 12 bases between them. Looked up from germline, CDR1 is SGHTA and CDR2 is FQGNSA. The CDR3 DNA reads as TGTACCAGCAGCCCAGGAACCTCTAATCAGCCCCAGCATTTT. This encodes CTSSPGTSNQPQHF.

V usage is TRBV9 and J usage is TRBJ2-1, with 7 nucleotides matching TRBD2. The CDR3 totals 16 residues. Trimming at V came to 6 bases and at J to 2 bases, leaving 11 bases not matched to a gene. From germline, CDR1 is SGDLS and CDR2 YYNGEE. The CDR3 spells CASTLGASGAYNEQFF. The CDR3 DNA reads as TGTGCCAGCACCCTTGGGGCTAGCGGAGCCTACAATGAGCAGTTCTTC.

The count of this clonotype is one. The chain uses TRBV6-1 and TRBJ2-5; 7 positions match TRBD1. V was pared by 7 bases and J by 1 base, with 9 bases of the junction left unmatched. CDR1 MNHNS and CDR2 SASEGT come from the germline V gene. CDR3 length equals 15 residues. The chain's CDR3 is CASKIDRASQETQYF. CDR3 nucleotides: TGTGCCAGCAAGATCGACAGGGCTTCCCAAGAGACCCAGTACTTC.

This clonotype showed up many times. The CDR3 sequence: CASSEGLAVYTGELFF. CDR3 coding DNA: TGTGCCAGCAGCGAGGGACTAGCGGTTTACACCGGGGAGCTGTTTTTT. The chain combines TRBV28 with TRBJ2-2; 11 nucleotides line up with TRBD2. This CDR3 contains 16 residues. V lost 6 bases and J lost 3; bases outside the gene matches: 6. The germline V gene encodes CDR1 MDHEN and CDR2 SYDVKM.

This clonotype has just a few counts. V and J are TRBV7-3 and TRBJ2-2; the D is unclear. This CDR3 has 15 residues. CDR1 and CDR2 (germline): SGHTA, FQGTGA. V shed 5 bases and J shed 3 bases, with 13 bases lying between them. The CDR3 coding sequence is TGTGCCAGCAGCCACGGTGATATATACACCGGGGAGCTGTTTTTT. Its translation is CASSHGDIYTGELFF.